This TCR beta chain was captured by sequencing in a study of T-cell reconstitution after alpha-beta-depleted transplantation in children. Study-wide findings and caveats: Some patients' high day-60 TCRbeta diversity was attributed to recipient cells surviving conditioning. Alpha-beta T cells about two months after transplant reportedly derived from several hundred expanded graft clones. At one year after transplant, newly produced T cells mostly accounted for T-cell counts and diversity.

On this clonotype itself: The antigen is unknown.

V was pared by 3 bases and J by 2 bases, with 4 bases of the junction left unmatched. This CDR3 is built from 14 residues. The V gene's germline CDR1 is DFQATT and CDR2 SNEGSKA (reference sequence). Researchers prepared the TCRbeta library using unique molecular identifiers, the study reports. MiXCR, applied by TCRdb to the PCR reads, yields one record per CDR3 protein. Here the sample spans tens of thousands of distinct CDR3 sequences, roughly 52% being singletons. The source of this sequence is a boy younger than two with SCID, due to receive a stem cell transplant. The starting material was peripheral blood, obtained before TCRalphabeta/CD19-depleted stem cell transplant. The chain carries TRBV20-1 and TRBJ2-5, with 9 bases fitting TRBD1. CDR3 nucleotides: TGCAGTGCTAGGCCCGGGACAGGGCAAGAGACCCAGTACTTC. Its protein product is CSARPGTGQETQYF.